These 26 T cell receptor beta chains originate from one sample sequenced in a study of T cell responses to AZD1222 COVID-19 vaccine. Only in-frame clones appear in the TCRdb table, and some are missing; sequencing was by immunoSEQ multiplex PCR. Of about 140,000 clones in the sample, around 91% were seen once. The specimen comprised peripheral blood, sampled on day 0 of AZD1222 vaccination. These receptors were taken from an adult in good health.

This chain links TRBV10-3 with TRBJ2-7, with D maybe TRBD1 (6 bases). The CDR3 sequence is 13 residues long. Trimming cost V 4 bases and J 2 bases, with 9 bases left between them. Germline V gene lookup returns CDR1 ENHRY and CDR2 SYGVKD. The CDR3 spells CAISGQEAYEQYF. In DNA, the CDR3 is TGTGCCATCAGTGGACAGGAAGCCTACGAGCAGTACTTC.

The gene calls are TRBV11-2 and TRBJ1-3, with D possibly TRBD1 on 5 matching bases. The germline gives CDR1 SGHAT, CDR2 FQNNGV. Between the trimmed V and J ends, which lost 5 bases and 4 bases, there was a span of 18 bases. This CDR3 has 16 amino acids. CDR3 in DNA: TGTGCCAGCAGCCAATACCCCGGGGGTCCCGGAAACACCATATATTTT. Its protein product is CASSQYPGGPGNTIYF.

V gene TRBV19 combines with J gene TRBJ2-5; D unclear. The germline gives CDR1 LNHDA, CDR2 SQIVND (reference sequence). V gave up 7 bases and J gave up 4 bases, with 13 bases separating them. This CDR3 region has 13 residues. The CDR3 sequence is CASTGPGGETQYF. The CDR3 DNA reads as TGTGCCAGTACAGGCCCCGGTGGAGAGACCCAGTACTTC.

The CDR3 DNA sequence: TGTGCCTGGTTGCTCCGGGCTGGGGTTGACACTGAAGCTTTCTTT. This encodes CAWLLRAGVDTEAFF. This sequence joins TRBV30 and TRBJ1-1; D uncertain. Germline loops: CDR1 GTSNPN, CDR2 SVGIG (reference sequence). With 5 bases removed from V and 3 bases from J, the gap between germline ends came to 19 bases. The CDR3 is 15 residues long. Complete variable domain (other parts from reference TRBV30 and TRBJ1-1): SQTIHQWPATLVQPVGSPLSLECTVEGTSNPNLYWYRQAAGRGLQLLFYSVGIGQISSEVPQNLSASRPQDRQFILSSKKLLLSDSGFYLCAWLLRAGVDTEAFFGQGTRLTVV.

The rearrangement links TRBV7-9 to TRBJ1-1; D is unclear. The CDR3 length is 14 residues. V dropped 2 bases and J dropped 3 bases, with 10 bases sitting between them. Germline CDR1 SEHNR, CDR2 FQNEAQ (reference sequence). The CDR3 DNA follows: TGTGCCAGCAGCTTATTCGGCGCAGACACTGAAGCTTTCTTT. Its protein is CASSLFGADTEAFF.

The chain has TRBV6-2 or TRBV6-3 and TRBJ2-4; no clear D gene. This CDR3 spans 11 amino acids. The V end lost 5 bases, the J end lost 7 bases, and 6 bases lay between the germline ends. Germline assignment: CDR1 MNHEY and CDR2 SVGEGT. CDR3 nucleotides: TGTGCCAGCAGTGTGGGGAACATTCAGTACTTC. Translated: CASSVGNIQYF.

This chain links TRBV2 with TRBJ1-5, with 7 bases matching TRBD1. Germline V gene sequence: CDR1 SNHLY, CDR2 FYNNEI. This CDR3 region has 14 residues. The V segment lost 6 bases and the J segment 1 base; nucleotides outside the gene matches: 3. The CDR3 DNA follows: TGTGCCAGCAGAGGGGGCTACAGCAATCAGCCCCAGCATTTT. Translated, it gives CASRGGYSNQPQHF.

The V call is TRBV27, the J call TRBJ2-7, with D perhaps matching TRBD1 (6 bases). The germline CDR1 and CDR2 sequences are MNHEY and SMNVEV (reference sequence). The ends were cut back, 1 base at V and 2 bases at J, with 12 bases in the middle. This CDR3 spans 15 amino acids. The DNA for the CDR3 is TGTGCCAGCAGTTTATTACAGGGTATGGCCTACGAGCAGTACTTC. Protein product: CASSLLQGMAYEQYF.

The chain couples TRBV7-8 to TRBJ2-1, with 7 bases matching TRBD2. This CDR3 comprises 13 residues. CDR1 is SGHVS, CDR2 FQNEAQ, per germline. V trimming: 5 bases; J trimming: 10 bases; junction bases outside the gene matches: 8. For the CDR3, the DNA is TGTGCCAGCAGCAGACGACTAGCACGGGAGCAGTTCTTC. Its translation: CASSRRLAREQFF.

This rearrangement joins TRBV10-3 to TRBJ1-5, with no clear D. The V end lost 5 bases, the J end lost 7 bases, and 9 bases lay between the germline ends. CDR1 is ENHRY and CDR2 is SYGVKD in the germline V gene. This CDR3 has 12 residues. The DNA of the CDR3 is TGTGCCATCAGTCAGGAAGGCCAGCCCCAGCATTTT. Translation: CAISQEGQPQHF.

This clone is a singleton in its sample. This chain uses TRBV9 with TRBJ1-1; TRBD1 agrees at 10 bases. J was trimmed by 5 bases and V by 3 bases; bases with no gene match: 4. The CDR3 length is 14 residues. Germline assignment: CDR1 SGDLS and CDR2 YYNGEE. DNA for the CDR3: TGTGCCAGCAGCGGTGTGGGACAGGGGACTGAAGCTTTCTTT. The encoded protein is CASSGVGQGTEAFF.

The chain is built from TRBV11-2 and TRBJ1-3; unclear D gene. The CDR3 length is 11 residues. Germline V gene sequence: CDR1 SGHAT, CDR2 FQNNGV. Trimming stripped 5 bases from V and 10 bases from J, with 9 bases between. The CDR3 nucleotides read TGTGCCAGCAGCCTTGGGCCTACCATATATTTT. Its translation is CASSLGPTIYF.

The chain has TRBV6-4 and TRBJ1-2; TRBD1 might be the D (6 bases). Trimming pared 3 bases from V and 6 bases from J, leaving 17 bases between. Germline loops: CDR1 MRHNA, CDR2 SNTAGT. The CDR3 length is 15 residues. Here the CDR3 DNA reads TGTGCCAGCAGTGATTACCCGGCGGGGGCGGATGGCTACACCTTC. Its translation is CASSDYPAGADGYTF.

This chain links TRBV19 with TRBJ2-1; the match to TRBD1 covers 8 bases. Unmatched junction bases numbered 14, after V lost 9 bases and J lost 7 bases. The CDR3 extends over 15 amino acids. Germline lookup yields CDR1 LNHDA and CDR2 SQIVND (reference sequence). The CDR3 sequence is CASNDWRQGLNEQFF. The DNA for the CDR3 is TGTGCCAGCAATGATTGGAGACAGGGGTTGAATGAGCAGTTCTTC.

This clone was observed once. The chain carries TRBV9 and TRBJ1-2, with D tentatively TRBD1 (5 bases). Trimming pared 9 bases from V and 13 bases from J, leaving 16 bases between. This CDR3 spans 10 amino acids. The germline gives CDR1 SGDLS, CDR2 YYNGEE. CDR3 DNA: TGTGCCACCGGGGTGGGGGGAACCACCTTC. It is translated as CATGVGGTTF.

The chain has TRBV5-6 and TRBJ1-1, with D hard to call. The V gene lost 0 bases and the J gene lost 0 bases, with 18 bases spanning the gap. Germline lookup yields CDR1 SGHDT and CDR2 YYEEEE. There are 18 residues in the CDR3. The chain's CDR3 is CASSLARGQRKMNTEAFF. In nucleotides, the CDR3 is TGTGCCAGCAGCTTGGCGCGTGGGCAGCGAAAAATGAACACTGAAGCTTTCTTT.

The V and J genes are TRBV7-2 and TRBJ2-7, with D hard to call. Trimming shortened V by 1 base and J by 4 bases, and 11 bases separated the two germline ends. Germline V gives CDR1 SGHTA, CDR2 FQGNSA. The CDR3 consists of 14 residues. Here the CDR3 DNA reads TGTGCCAGCAGCTTAGTGGGCAGTGTGTACGAGCAGTACTTC. Translating it yields CASSLVGSVYEQYF.

The chain recombines TRBV7-2 with TRBJ2-5, with 11 bases identical to TRBD1. This CDR3 is 16 amino acids long. Germline V gives CDR1 SGHTA, CDR2 FQGNSA. V lost 5 bases, J lost 1 base, and 6 bases stayed unmatched. The CDR3 DNA sequence: TGTGCCAGCAGCCAAGGGACAGGGGGAAGCCAAGAGACCCAGTACTTC. It codes for CASSQGTGGSQETQYF. The variable domain in full, with the rest retrieved from reference TRBV7-2 and TRBJ2-5, is GAGVSQSPSNKVTEKGKDVELRCDPISGHTALYWYRQSLGQGLEFLIYFQGNSAPDKSGLPSDRFSAERTGGSVSTLTIQRTQQEDSAVYLCASSQGTGGSQETQYFGPGTRLLVL.

CDR3 loop: CASSQEGTKDSPLHF. CDR3 DNA: TGTGCCAGCAGCCAAGAGGGGACTAAGGATTCACCCCTCCACTTT. The chain links TRBV3-1 (or the pseudogene TRBV3-2) to TRBJ1-6, with D tentatively TRBD1 (5 bases). Germline V lookup: CDR1 LGHDT, CDR2 YNNKEL (reference sequence). The CDR3 spans 15 residues. The V gene lost 0 bases and the J gene lost 8 bases, with 11 bases spanning the gap.

The chain has TRBV3-1 (or the pseudogene TRBV3-2) and TRBJ2-7, with D tentatively TRBD1 or TRBD2 (5 bases each). The germline CDR1 and CDR2 sequences are LGHDT and YNNKEL (reference sequence). Between the trimmed V and J ends, which lost 9 bases and 5 bases, there was a span of 17 bases. There are 13 residues in the CDR3. CDR3 DNA sequence: TGTGCCAGGGGACCGCGGCAATTCCACGAGCAGTACTTC. Its protein product is CARGPRQFHEQYF.

The chain links TRBV24-1 to TRBJ2-3; TRBD1 agrees at 7 bases. CDR3 size: 13 residues. The germline gives CDR1 KGHDR, CDR2 SFDVKD. Trimming took 8 bases from V and 9 from J; bases not matched to a gene: 10. The CDR3 protein is CATTASSTGTQYF. DNA for the CDR3: TGTGCCACCACCGCCAGTTCGACAGGGACGCAGTATTTT.

This chain uses TRBV3-1 (or the pseudogene TRBV3-2) with TRBJ1-1, with D possibly TRBD1 on 6 matching bases. V was trimmed by 4 bases and J by 1 base, leaving 10 bases between them. This CDR3 is 14 amino acids long. Germline V gene data show CDR1 as LGHDT and CDR2 as YNNKEL (reference sequence). CDR3 protein: CASSRRGQNTEAFF. The CDR3 DNA is TGTGCCAGCAGCCGTCGGGGACAGAACACTGAAGCTTTCTTT.

The V gene is TRBV12-3 or TRBV12-4, the J gene TRBJ1-1; D unclear. CDR3 length: 12 residues. V lost 3 bases, J lost 6 bases, and 8 bases lay in between. The CDR3 is CASSFRRAEAFF. The CDR3 DNA sequence: TGTGCCAGCAGTTTCCGAAGGGCTGAAGCTTTCTTT.

This clone was recorded only once. The chain joins TRBV19 to TRBJ2-1, with TRBD2 identical over 7 bases. The CDR3 loop spans 15 amino acids. CDR1 and CDR2 from the germline V gene are LNHDA and SQIVND (reference sequence). Trimming at V came to 5 bases and at J to 4 bases, leaving 8 bases not matched to a gene. The CDR3 sequence is CASSPPGGGYNEQFF. The CDR3 bases are TGTGCCAGTAGTCCCCCGGGAGGAGGGTACAATGAGCAGTTCTTC.

This clone showed up just a few times. The rearrangement joins TRBV3-1 (or the pseudogene TRBV3-2) to TRBJ2-1; 10 nucleotides match TRBD2. The germline V gene has CDR1 LGHDT and CDR2 YNNKEL (reference sequence). With 0 bases clipped from V and 13 bases from J, the junction kept 6 bases outside the gene matches. The CDR3 runs to 14 residues. Here the CDR3 reads CASSQDRPSGGQFF. The DNA for the CDR3 is TGTGCCAGCAGCCAAGACCGCCCTAGCGGGGGACAGTTCTTC.

The chain couples TRBV7-9 to TRBJ1-1; D unresolved. The CDR3 sequence is 10 residues long. Germline V gene lookup returns CDR1 SEHNR and CDR2 FQNEAQ (reference sequence). V gave up 11 bases and J gave up 6 bases, with 10 bases separating them. In DNA, the CDR3 is TGTGCCCTAAAGGAGGCTGAAGCTTTCTTT. It codes for CALKEAEAFF.